Reported below is one TCR beta chain. The antigen is undetermined. This sample is part of a study of neoadjuvant nivolumab and ipilimumab in lung cancer. Study as a whole: Patients got nivolumab 3 mg/kg on days 1, 15 and 29; combination added ipilimumab 1 mg/kg day 1. Study-level results: Higher pretherapy blood TCR richness went with higher resected-tumor richness.

The repertoire was sequenced with immunoSEQ multiplex PCR; TCRdb's copy has only in-frame clones and lacks some. Of over 25,000 clones in the sample, about 75% are singletons; the top ten hold about 20%. The CDR3 loop spans 16 amino acids. CDR1 is MNHEY, CDR2 SVGAGI, per germline. V was pared by 2 bases and J by 4 bases, with 6 bases of the junction left unmatched. The source was tumor tissue, collected after neoadjuvant nivolumab, alone or with ipilimumab, at or shortly before surgery. The receptor comes from an adult with non-small cell lung cancer. This sequence joins TRBV6-5 and TRBJ2-3; 10 bases fit TRBD2. The CDR3 DNA follows: TGTGCCAGCAGTTACCAGAGCGGGGGGGCCCCAGATACGCAGTATTTT. Translation gives CASSYQSGGAPDTQYF.